The rows below give T cell receptor beta chains drawn from one sample of a study of T-cell reconstitution after alpha-beta-depleted transplantation in children. TCRdb processed the PCR reads anew with MiXCR; each CDR3 protein has one entry. In the table there are 350,000 to 400,000 distinct CDR3 sequences, roughly 13% of which are singletons. This material consisted of PBMCs, taken from the stem cell graft. Every receptor here comes from a human donor who donated a stem cell graft to a child with Fanconi anemia. Each CDR3 is given with its conserved first and last residue. The D gene is left open where the match is weak. The listing skips clone size in some rows; elsewhere it reads once, few, many or a size class.

len: 12
abundance: few
v_gene: TRBV7-2
d_gene: NA
j_gene: TRBJ1-5
CDR3aa: CASSFRNAPQHF
CDR3nt: TGTGCCAGCAGCTTCCGGAATGCGCCCCAGCATTTT

len: 14
abundance: many
v_gene: TRBV12-3/TRBV12-4
d_gene: NA
j_gene: TRBJ1-5
CDR3aa: CASTPGRVNQPQHF
CDR3nt: TGTGCCAGCACTCCGGGACGAGTCAATCAGCCCCAGCATTTT

len: 14
abundance: many
v_gene: TRBV7-9
d_gene: NA
j_gene: TRBJ2-2
CDR3aa: CASSFVLSTGELFF
CDR3nt: TGTGCCAGCAGCTTCGTTTTAAGCACCGGGGAGCTGTTTTTT

len: 14
abundance: many
v_gene: TRBV7-9
d_gene: NA
j_gene: TRBJ2-7
CDR3aa: CASSTRGVPYEQYF
CDR3nt: TGTGCCAGCAGCACCCGGGGTGTCCCCTACGAGCAGTACTTC

len: 11
abundance: NA
v_gene: TRBV29-1
d_gene: NA
j_gene: TRBJ2-2
CDR3aa: CSVADPRELFF
CDR3nt: TGCAGCGTTGCTGATCCCCGGGAGCTGTTTTTT

len: 12
abundance: NA
v_gene: TRBV20-1
d_gene: NA
j_gene: TRBJ2-1
CDR3aa: CSAAPGGNEQFF
CDR3nt: TGCAGTGCAGCCCCCGGGGGCAATGAGCAGTTCTTC

len: 13
abundance: few
v_gene: TRBV3-1
d_gene: NA
j_gene: TRBJ2-1
CDR3aa: CASSPYSYNEQFF
CDR3nt: TGTGCCAGCAGCCCATACTCCTACAATGAGCAGTTCTTC

len: 13
abundance: few
v_gene: TRBV6-5
d_gene: NA
j_gene: TRBJ2-2
CDR3aa: CASSFWITGELFF
CDR3nt: TGTGCCAGCAGTTTTTGGATTACTGGGGAGCTGTTTTTT

len: 16
abundance: once
v_gene: TRBV3-1
d_gene: NA
j_gene: TRBJ2-5
CDR3aa: CASTKDITSKGETQYF
CDR3nt: TGTGCCAGCACCAAAGATATCACTAGCAAGGGGGAGACCCAGTACTTC

len: 15
abundance: many
v_gene: TRBV5-1
d_gene: NA
j_gene: TRBJ2-3
CDR3aa: CASSPTGSSTDTQYF
CDR3nt: TGCGCCAGCAGCCCGACCGGATCAAGCACAGATACGCAGTATTTT

len: 11
abundance: NA
v_gene: TRBV29-1
d_gene: NA
j_gene: TRBJ1-2
CDR3aa: CSVAVQAGYTF
CDR3nt: TGCAGCGTCGCCGTGCAAGCGGGCTACACCTTC

len: 17
abundance: few
v_gene: TRBV13
d_gene: NA
j_gene: TRBJ1-2
CDR3aa: CASTLWTRTEAFAGYTF
CDR3nt: TGTGCCAGCACCCTCTGGACGAGGACTGAAGCTTTCGCTGGCTACACCTTC

len: 14
abundance: NA
v_gene: TRBV3-1
d_gene: NA
j_gene: TRBJ1-2
CDR3aa: CASSPPGSLYGYTF
CDR3nt: TGTGCCAGCAGCCCCCCGGGTTCGCTTTATGGCTACACCTTC

len: 15
abundance: many
v_gene: TRBV6-2/TRBV6-3
d_gene: TRBD2
j_gene: TRBJ2-2
CDR3aa: CASTPGRVNTGELFF
CDR3nt: TGTGCCAGCACCCCGGGGAGGGTCAACACCGGGGAGCTGTTTTTT

len: 12
abundance: NA
v_gene: TRBV6-6
d_gene: NA
j_gene: TRBJ1-1
CDR3aa: CASRVRKTQAFF
CDR3nt: TGTGCCAGCAGGGTCCGTAAGACCCAAGCTTTCTTT

len: 16
abundance: NA
v_gene: TRBV4-2
d_gene: TRBD2
j_gene: TRBJ2-2
CDR3aa: CASSPGGGALAGELFF
CDR3nt: TGTGCCAGCAGCCCCGGCGGGGGTGCGCTTGCCGGGGAGCTGTTTTTT

len: 14
abundance: many
v_gene: TRBV4-1
d_gene: TRBD1
j_gene: TRBJ2-2
CDR3aa: CASSQPGGTGELFF
CDR3nt: TGCGCCAGCAGCCAGCCAGGGGGCACCGGGGAGCTGTTTTTT

len: 14
abundance: NA
v_gene: TRBV10-3
d_gene: NA
j_gene: TRBJ1-3
CDR3aa: CAIGNGNLGNTIYF
CDR3nt: TGTGCCATTGGAAACGGGAATCTCGGAAACACCATATATTTT

len: 14
abundance: NA
v_gene: TRBV27
d_gene: NA
j_gene: TRBJ1-2
CDR3aa: CASSLVQGYDGYTF
CDR3nt: TGTGCCAGCAGTTTAGTACAGGGTTACGATGGCTACACCTTC

len: 13
abundance: NA
v_gene: TRBV18
d_gene: NA
j_gene: TRBJ1-2
CDR3aa: CASSAQEDYGYTF
CDR3nt: TGTGCCAGCTCAGCACAGGAAGACTATGGCTACACCTTC

len: 17
abundance: NA
v_gene: TRBV5-1
d_gene: TRBD2
j_gene: TRBJ2-3
CDR3aa: CASSLGSTSGGSDTQYF
CDR3nt: TGCGCCAGCAGCTTGGGGTCGACTAGCGGGGGTTCAGATACGCAGTATTTT

len: 15
abundance: NA
v_gene: TRBV10-2
d_gene: NA
j_gene: TRBJ2-3
CDR3aa: CASSESQGLPDTQYF
CDR3nt: TGCGCCAGCAGTGAGTCGCAAGGACTCCCAGATACGCAGTATTTT

len: 13
abundance: NA
v_gene: TRBV20-1
d_gene: NA
j_gene: TRBJ1-2
CDR3aa: CSASTTQVHGYTF
CDR3nt: TGCAGTGCTTCAACCACACAGGTGCATGGCTACACCTTC

len: 15
abundance: many
v_gene: TRBV6-2/TRBV6-3
d_gene: TRBD1
j_gene: TRBJ2-1
CDR3aa: CASSYLQGVLNEQFF
CDR3nt: TGTGCCAGCAGTTATTTACAGGGGGTACTGAATGAGCAGTTCTTC

len: 16
abundance: NA
v_gene: TRBV9
d_gene: TRBD1
j_gene: TRBJ1-5
CDR3aa: CASSARTGLAGQPQHF
CDR3nt: TGTGCCAGCAGCGCAAGGACAGGACTGGCGGGGCAGCCCCAGCATTTT

len: 12
abundance: many
v_gene: TRBV6-2/TRBV6-3
d_gene: NA
j_gene: TRBJ1-1
CDR3aa: CASTSMAGRAFF
CDR3nt: TGTGCCAGCACTTCGATGGCAGGGAGAGCTTTCTTT

len: 15
abundance: few
v_gene: TRBV18
d_gene: NA
j_gene: TRBJ2-7
CDR3aa: CASSPNQGFSYEQYF
CDR3nt: TGTGCCAGCTCACCAAATCAGGGGTTCTCCTACGAGCAGTACTTC